The TCR beta chain described here comes from a study of neoadjuvant anti-PD-1 for oral cavity cancer. The germline gives CDR1 SGHRS, CDR2 YFSETQ. This CDR3 contains 14 residues. V was pared by 0 bases and J by 5 bases, with 12 bases between. Blood cells were analyzed directly, without culture or expansion. Using immunoSEQ multiplex PCR, the repertoire was profiled, and TCRdb retains in-frame clones only, with some absent. The data contain about 15,000 clones, less than 80% of them seen just once; the ten biggest clones take up about 2.6%. This chain joins TRBV5-1 and TRBJ2-7; no reliable D call. Sample: PBMCs, taken before nivolumab (anti-PD-1) treatment. This receptor was obtained from a person aged 35-79 years with oral cavity squamous cell carcinoma. The CDR3 region has the DNA TGCGCCAGCAGCTTGGATGGCATCTTAAACGAGCAGTACTTC. As protein: CASSLDGILNEQYF.